The 10 T cell receptor beta chains in this list originate from one sample, sequenced in a study of identical twins. TCRdb ran MiXCR on the 5' RACE reads and lists one entry per CDR3 protein. Here the sample spans about 210,000 distinct CDR3 sequences, over 8% being singletons. The source material was memory (CD45RO+) T cells sorted from blood. All receptors derive from a woman younger than 30 in good health.

In its sample, this clonotype was seen many times. The CDR3 bases are TGCGCCAGCAGCTTGGGGACTGGGAACACTGAAGCTTTCTTT. It translates to CASSLGTGNTEAFF. V is TRBV5-1 and J is TRBJ1-1; D gene ambiguous. CDR3 length equals 14 residues. The V gene lost 0 bases and the J gene lost 1 base, with 7 bases spanning the gap. Germline CDR1 reads SGHRS; CDR2 reads YFSETQ.

This clonotype was counted ten times or more. The rearrangement uses TRBV18 and TRBJ2-7; D may be TRBD1 (6 bases). From germline, CDR1 is KGHSH and CDR2 LQKENI. The CDR3 contains 12 residues. The V end lost 6 bases, the J end lost 6 bases, and 12 bases lay between the germline ends. The CDR3 is CASSVGALEQYF. CDR3 DNA sequence: TGTGCCAGCTCGGTGGGGGCCCTCGAGCAGTACTTC.

This sequence joins TRBV4-3 and TRBJ2-5; D unresolved. With 4 bases removed from V and 5 bases from J, the gap between germline ends came to 11 bases. Germline CDR1 and CDR2: LGHNA and YSLEER. This CDR3 is 13 amino acids long. The CDR3 DNA is TGCGCCAGCAGCCTCCGGGTTTGGGAGACCCAGTACTTC. Residues: CASSLRVWETQYF.

This chain uses TRBV7-9 with TRBJ1-1; D is possibly TRBD1 (5 bases). Trimming removed 7 bases from V and 8 bases from J, with 17 bases in between. CDR3 length: 13 amino acids. The germline V gene has CDR1 SEHNR and CDR2 FQNEAQ (reference sequence). As DNA, the CDR3 is TGTGCCAGCAAAGCAGGCAGGGTGAGCGAAGCTTTCTTT. It yields the protein CASKAGRVSEAFF.

This clonotype was found many times. The rearrangement uses TRBV11-3 and TRBJ2-3, with no clear D. Trimming stripped 5 bases from V and 1 base from J, with 10 bases between. The germline CDR1 and CDR2 sequences are SGHNT and YENEEA. The length of the CDR3 is 14 residues. The CDR3 loop is CASSARDGTDTQYF. The CDR3 nucleotides read TGTGCCAGCAGCGCCCGCGACGGCACAGATACGCAGTATTTT.

The genes are TRBV6-6 and TRBJ2-3, with D tentatively TRBD1 (5 bases). Per germline, CDR1 MNHNY and CDR2 SVGAGI (reference sequence). Trimming left V 2 bases short and J 3 bases short, with 6 bases between. The CDR3 runs 13 residues. The CDR3 spells CASSYQGTDTQYF. The CDR3 coding sequence is TGTGCCAGCAGTTACCAGGGAACAGATACGCAGTATTTT.

This clonotype showed up just a few times. The genes are TRBV6-5 and TRBJ2-7; 12 bases align to TRBD2. The germline CDR1 and CDR2 sequences are MNHEY and SVGAGI. V lost 6 bases, J lost 5 bases, and 8 bases stayed unmatched. There are 15 residues in the CDR3. CDR3 region: CASSSRLAGVHEQYF. The CDR3 bases are TGTGCCAGCAGCTCTCGACTAGCGGGAGTCCACGAGCAGTACTTC.

This clonotype turned up a few times. The rearrangement joins TRBV7-2 to TRBJ2-5, with 7 bases identical to TRBD2. Germline V gene data show CDR1 as SGHTA and CDR2 as FQGNSA. This CDR3 spans 18 amino acids. The junction had 14 bases not matched to a gene; V was cut back by 0 bases and J by 4 bases. The CDR3 here is CASSLAQISGRGGETQYF. The CDR3 DNA is TGTGCCAGCAGCTTAGCGCAAATTAGCGGGCGGGGTGGAGAGACCCAGTACTTC.

This clonotype was detected ten times or more. The J gene is TRBJ1-2, the V gene TRBV2, with 7 bases identical to TRBD1. This CDR3 has 15 amino acids. The junction had 11 bases not matched to a gene; V was cut back by 4 bases and J by 6 bases. CDR1 is SNHLY and CDR2 is FYNNEI in the germline V gene. The CDR3 nucleotides read TGTGCCAGCAGTGGGGGTCCAGGGGGAGAAAATGGCTACACCTTC. The encoded protein is CASSGGPGGENGYTF.

The rearrangement joins TRBV6-1 to TRBJ2-1; 7 bases align to TRBD2. Per the germline V gene, CDR1 is MNHNS and CDR2 is SASEGT. CDR3 length: 12 amino acids. J was trimmed by 7 bases and V by 5 bases; bases with no gene match: 2. In DNA, the CDR3 is TGTGCCAGCAGTAGTAGCGGGAATGAGCAGTTCTTC. Protein sequence: CASSSSGNEQFF.